These 22 T cell receptor beta chains were sequenced from one sample in a study of cytomegalovirus exposure and HLA in healthy donors. Only in-frame clones appear in the TCRdb table, and some are missing; sequencing was by immunoSEQ multiplex PCR. The sample has 60,000 to 70,000 clones, 80% to 90% seen once; the top ten hold around 1.7%. The sequencing input was PBMCs. These receptors all come from a woman aged 18 to 35 in good health and CMV-seronegative.

The chain links TRBV29-1 to TRBJ2-3; no firm D call. V was clipped by 4 bases and J by 0 bases, with 11 bases between them. Germline V CDR1 and CDR2: SQVTM, ANQGSEA. The CDR3 length is 14 residues. The CDR3, as DNA: TGCAGCGTTGCCGGGTCGGGTAGCACAGATACGCAGTATTTT. Translating it yields CSVAGSGSTDTQYF.

A few counts support this clone. This rearrangement joins TRBV6-1 to TRBJ2-5; TRBD2 aligns across 9 bases. V shed 0 bases, J shed 5 bases, and the junction held 7 bases outside the gene matches. The CDR3 is 16 amino acids. The germline V gene encodes CDR1 MNHNS and CDR2 SASEGT. The chain's CDR3 is CASSEAEGSGGETQYF. CDR3 bases: TGTGCCAGCAGTGAAGCCGAAGGTAGCGGGGGTGAGACCCAGTACTTC.

The chain joins TRBV5-1 to TRBJ2-1, with 8 bases fitting TRBD1. V was pared by 1 base and J by 2 bases, with 2 bases of the junction left unmatched. In germline, CDR1 is SGHRS, CDR2 YFSETQ. This CDR3 has 15 amino acids. As DNA, the CDR3 is TGCGCCAGCAGCTTGCAGGGGGCCGCCTACAATGAGCAGTTCTTC. This encodes CASSLQGAAYNEQFF. Combining the CDR3 with reference TRBV5-1 and TRBJ2-1 gives the whole variable domain KAGVTQTPRYLIKTRGQQVTLSCSPISGHRSVSWYQQTPGQGLQFLFEYFSETQRNKGNFPGRFSGRQFSNSRSEMNVSTLELGDSALYLCASSLQGAAYNEQFFGPGTRLTVL.

This chain uses TRBV4-2 with TRBJ1-5, with D unclear. Per germline, CDR1 LGHNA and CDR2 YNFKEQ. The CDR3 runs to 14 residues. The V end lost 0 bases, the J end lost 9 bases, and 12 bases lay between the germline ends. For the CDR3, the DNA is TGTGCCAGCAGCCAAGATATCGGGATGGGGCCCCAGCATTTT. Protein product: CASSQDIGMGPQHF.

The chain employs TRBV27 and TRBJ2-3, with 7 bases aligning to TRBD2. Trimming removed 5 bases from V and 0 bases from J; junction bases left unmatched: 5. Germline CDR1 and CDR2: MNHEY and SMNVEV (reference sequence). The CDR3 runs to 15 residues. Here the CDR3 DNA reads TGTGCCAGCAGTCCTCTGCGGGAGAGCACAGATACGCAGTATTTT. This encodes CASSPLRESTDTQYF.

The chain recombines TRBV4-3 with TRBJ2-4, with 9 bases lining up with TRBD1. Trimming took 3 bases from V and 2 from J; bases not matched to a gene: 2. Germline-derived CDR1 and CDR2 are LGHNA and YSLEER. This CDR3 has 15 residues. The CDR3 region has the DNA TGCGCCAGCAGCCAGGACAGGGGATCCAAAAACATTCAGTACTTC. Protein product: CASSQDRGSKNIQYF.

This clone was detected once. The rearrangement uses TRBV7-2 and TRBJ2-1; 14 bases map to TRBD2. The V gene's germline CDR1 is SGHTA and CDR2 FQGNSA. The J segment lost 3 bases and the V segment lost 5 bases, leaving 12 bases of the junction unmatched. The CDR3 extends over 19 amino acids. This CDR3 reads CASSLNLRLAGGLYNEQFF. CDR3 sequence (DNA): TGTGCCAGCAGCCTGAATTTACGACTAGCGGGGGGGCTCTACAATGAGCAGTTCTTC. Full variable domain (rest looked up from reference TRBV7-2 and TRBJ2-1): GAGVSQSPSNKVTEKGKDVELRCDPISGHTALYWYRQSLGQGLEFLIYFQGNSAPDKSGLPSDRFSAERTGGSVSTLTIQRTQQEDSAVYLCASSLNLRLAGGLYNEQFFGPGTRLTVL.

The CDR3: CASSLAGGADTQYF. The CDR3 nucleotides are TGTGCCAGCAGTTTAGCGGGAGGGGCAGATACGCAGTATTTT. The gene calls are TRBV6-4 and TRBJ2-3, with 11 bases matching TRBD2. Trimming cost V 5 bases and J 4 bases; bases outside gene matches: 2. CDR3 length equals 14 residues. CDR1 and CDR2 from the germline V gene are MRHNA and SNTAGT.

J is TRBJ2-1 and V is TRBV7-6; 11 bases agree with TRBD2. The CDR3 is 17 amino acids. V shed 1 base, J shed 7 bases, and the junction held 9 bases outside the gene matches. The germline V gene encodes CDR1 SGHVS and CDR2 FNYEAQ. CDR3 sequence (DNA): TGTGCCAGCAGCTTAGTTTTTGGGGCTAGCGGGAGGAATGAGCAGTTCTTC. This sequence encodes CASSLVFGASGRNEQFF.

The rearrangement links TRBV21-1 to TRBJ2-1; the table's TRBD2 call for D was not verified on the DNA. TRBV21-1 constitutes a pseudogene. This CDR3 comprises 14 residues. CDR3 in amino acids: CASSKALLSNEQFF. The DNA for the CDR3 is TGTGCCAGCAGCAAAGCGCTTTTGAGCAATGAGCAGTTCTTC.

This clone was observed a single time. An end of the junction differs from the germline gene, which may be a read error. This rearrangement joins TRBV7-7 to TRBJ1-1; TRBD1 is a possible D gene (5 bases). The CDR3 loop spans 13 amino acids. The germline CDR1 and CDR2 sequences are SSHAT and FNYEAQ (reference sequence). The CDR3 here is CASSLSGGTEAFF. The CDR3 region has the DNA TGTGCTAGCAGCTTATCGGGGGGCACTGAAGCTTTCTTT.

This clone was recorded only once. V usage is TRBV6-5 and J usage is TRBJ2-1; TRBD1 is a possible D gene (5 bases). Between the trimmed V and J ends, which lost 6 bases and 0 bases, there was a span of 9 bases. Germline V gene sequence: CDR1 MNHEY, CDR2 SVGAGI. This CDR3 region has 14 residues. Here the CDR3 DNA reads TGTGCCAGCAGGGACATTAGCTCCTACAATGAGCAGTTCTTC. Protein product: CASRDISSYNEQFF.

The chain carries TRBV4-1 and TRBJ2-3, with TRBD2 matching 7 bases. V lost 4 bases, J lost 0 bases, and 7 bases stayed unmatched. This CDR3 region has 16 residues. Germline V gives CDR1 MGHRA, CDR2 YSYEKL. The CDR3 sequence: CASSREASGSTDTQYF. DNA of the CDR3: TGCGCCAGCAGCCGTGAGGCTAGCGGAAGCACAGATACGCAGTATTTT.

The V gene is TRBV25-1, the J gene TRBJ2-3, with 7 positions matching TRBD2. Germline V gene data show CDR1 as MGHDK and CDR2 as SYGVNS. CDR3 length: 14 residues. With V trimmed by 6 bases and J by 2 bases, 5 bases remained unmatched. CDR3 amino acids: CASRWGGSTDTQYF. The CDR3 region has the DNA TGTGCCAGCAGGTGGGGGGGGTCCACAGATACGCAGTATTTT.

The V call is TRBV18, the J call TRBJ1-3; D remains ambiguous. Germline values: CDR1 KGHSH, CDR2 LQKENI. The CDR3 sequence is 12 residues long. V was pared by 1 base and J by 8 bases, with 6 bases between. CDR3 coding DNA: TGTGCCAGCTCACCACAGGGAGACACCATATATTTT. Its protein is CASSPQGDTIYF. Together with reference TRBV18 and TRBJ1-3, the CDR3 gives the full variable domain: NAGVMQNPRHLVRRRGQEARLRCSPMKGHSHVYWYRQLPEEGLKFMVYLQKENIIDESGMPKERFSAEFPKEGPSILRIQQVVRGDSAAYFCASSPQGDTIYFGEGSWLTVV.

The chain combines TRBV11-1 with TRBJ1-1, with 10 bases fitting TRBD1. This CDR3 spans 17 amino acids. The V segment lost 1 base and the J segment 0 bases; nucleotides outside the gene matches: 5. In germline, CDR1 is SGHAT, CDR2 FQDESV (reference sequence). CDR3 nucleotide sequence: TGTGCCAGCAGCTTAGTATGGGGACAGGGGATGAACACTGAAGCTTTCTTT. It specifies CASSLVWGQGMNTEAFF.

V gene TRBV4-2 combines with J gene TRBJ2-1, with D possibly matching TRBD2 (7 bases). CDR1 is LGHNA and CDR2 is YNFKEQ in the germline V gene. There are 16 residues in the CDR3. The V end lost 1 base, the J end lost 4 bases, and 14 bases lay between the germline ends. The CDR3 reads CASSQAVGGAYNEQFF. CDR3 in DNA: TGTGCCAGCAGCCAAGCAGTGGGGGGGGCATACAATGAGCAGTTCTTC.

V usage is TRBV9 and J usage is TRBJ2-1, with 8 bases identical to TRBD2. Germline CDR1 and CDR2: SGDLS and YYNGEE. V shed 0 bases, J shed 7 bases, and the junction held 6 bases outside the gene matches. The CDR3 covers 15 residues. CDR3 nucleotides: TGTGCCAGCAGCGTAGGCGGGAGGAATTTAAATGAGCAGTTCTTC. Encoded protein: CASSVGGRNLNEQFF.

The rearrangement joins TRBV27 to TRBJ1-6; unclear D gene. Germline CDR1 reads MNHEY; CDR2 reads SMNVEV (reference sequence). Trimming removed 1 base at V and 0 bases at J, with 13 bases between. The CDR3 spans 18 residues. CDR3 residues: CASSLFLRESSYNSPLHF. CDR3 nucleotide sequence: TGTGCCAGCAGTTTATTCTTGCGGGAGAGCTCCTATAATTCACCCCTCCACTTT.

The chain is built from TRBV2 and TRBJ2-1; possible D gene TRBD2, 5 bases. The CDR3 covers 15 residues. CDR1 SNHLY and CDR2 FYNNEI come from the germline V gene. V shed 1 base and J shed 4 bases, with 11 bases lying between them. The CDR3 DNA sequence: TGTGCCAGCAGTGAAGTAGCTAGCCGTTACAATGAGCAGTTCTTC. Translating gives CASSEVASRYNEQFF. The full variable domain, in which reference TRBV2 and TRBJ2-1 provide the parts outside the CDR3, is EPEVTQTPSHQVTQMGQEVILRCVPISNHLYFYWYRQILGQKVEFLVSFYNNEISEKSEIFDDQFSVERPDGSNFTLKIRSTKLEDSAMYFCASSEVASRYNEQFFGPGTRLTVL.

The chain is built from TRBV5-1 and TRBJ2-6; D gene uncertain. The CDR3 is 18 residues long. CDR1 SGHRS and CDR2 YFSETQ come from the germline V gene. Trimming left V 1 base short and J 2 bases short, with 16 bases between. The CDR3 nucleotides are TGCGCCAGCAGCTTGTACACCGTCCAGGAAGCTGGGGCCAACGTCCTGACTTTC. Protein: CASSLYTVQEAGANVLTF.

This clone was seen a handful of times. In DNA, the CDR3 is TGTGCCAGTAGTAAAATGACAGCTAACTATGGCTACACCTTC. It specifies CASSKMTANYGYTF. This chain uses TRBV19 with TRBJ1-2; a possible D gene is TRBD1 (5 bases). The germline gives CDR1 LNHDA, CDR2 SQIVND (reference sequence). The length of the CDR3 is 14 residues. V was trimmed by 4 bases and J by 0 bases, leaving 9 bases between them.